This T cell receptor beta chain was found in a study of T cell repertoires in cytomegalovirus infection. Study as a whole: CMV epitopes used comprised recently identified HLA-C-restricted ones and well-studied HLA-B-restricted ones. TCR beta signatures that were public indicated CMV infection and matching HLA type.

General study results and limits: Across the ex vivo response, the dominant clonotypes were HLA-C-restricted CMV-specific TCR beta clonotypes.

Details on this clonotype: As yet, its antigen is unknown.

CDR3 length: 14 residues. Trimming at V came to 6 bases and at J to 4 bases, leaving 8 bases not matched to a gene. Germline V gives CDR1 MNHEY, CDR2 SMNVEV (reference sequence). TCRdb used MiXCR to reprocess the reads, holding one entry per CDR3 protein. The data contain approximately 120,000 distinct CDR3 sequences, around 28% of them singletons. J is TRBJ1-2 and V is TRBV27, with 7 bases lining up with TRBD1. This sequence originates from a human donor in good health (CMV status not recorded). Some clones in this sample may be carry-over from other donors' samples. Sequenced material: CD8+ T cells from cultured PBMCs, taken from culture after CMV antigen stimulation. The CDR3 DNA sequence: TGTGCCAGCAGCCAGACAGGGCTACGCTATGGCTACACCTTC. Translation gives CASSQTGLRYGYTF.